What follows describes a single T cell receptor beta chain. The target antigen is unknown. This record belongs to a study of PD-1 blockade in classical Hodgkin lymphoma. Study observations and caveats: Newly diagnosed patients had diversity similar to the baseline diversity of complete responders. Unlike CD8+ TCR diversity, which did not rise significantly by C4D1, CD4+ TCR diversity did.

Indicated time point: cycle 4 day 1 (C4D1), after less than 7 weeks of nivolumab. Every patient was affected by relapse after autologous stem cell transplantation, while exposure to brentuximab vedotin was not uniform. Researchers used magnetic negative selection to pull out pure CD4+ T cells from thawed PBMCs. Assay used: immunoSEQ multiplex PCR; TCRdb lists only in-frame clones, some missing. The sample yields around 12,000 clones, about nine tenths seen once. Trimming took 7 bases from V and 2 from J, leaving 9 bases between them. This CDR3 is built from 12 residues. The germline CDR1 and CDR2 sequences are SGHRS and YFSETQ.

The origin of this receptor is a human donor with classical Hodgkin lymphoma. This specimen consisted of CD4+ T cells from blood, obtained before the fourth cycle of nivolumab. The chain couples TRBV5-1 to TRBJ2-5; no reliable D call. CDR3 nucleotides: TGCGCCAGCGCGCAGTGGCAAGAGACCCAGTACTTC. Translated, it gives CASAQWQETQYF. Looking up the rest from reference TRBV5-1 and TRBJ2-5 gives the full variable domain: KAGVTQTPRYLIKTRGQQVTLSCSPISGHRSVSWYQQTPGQGLQFLFEYFSETQRNKGNFPGRFSGRQFSNSRSEMNVSTLELGDSALYLCASAQWQETQYFGPGTRLLVL.